The 21 T cell receptor beta chains presented below share a single source sample, sequenced in a study of blood T cell repertoires in COVID-19. Clones were read by immunoSEQ multiplex PCR, and TCRdb kept only the in-frame ones, dropping some. Of some 200,000 clones in the sample, nearly 90% are singletons; the top ten hold roughly 12%. The sample consisted of peripheral blood. Source of these receptors: a woman in her late teens or twenties who had recovered from COVID-19.

CDR3 loop: CASSERGNNQPQHF. Here the CDR3 DNA reads TGTGCCAGCAGTGAACGAGGAAACAATCAGCCCCAGCATTTT. The chain couples TRBV6-1 to TRBJ1-5, with D hard to call. CDR3 size: 14 residues. Trimming left V 2 bases short and J 3 bases short, with 8 bases between. Germline V gene sequence: CDR1 MNHNS, CDR2 SASEGT.

The chain links TRBV4-2 to TRBJ2-1; D remains ambiguous. V gave up 2 bases and J gave up 5 bases, with 10 bases separating them. The CDR3 consists of 14 residues. Looked up from germline, CDR1 is LGHNA and CDR2 is YNFKEQ. The CDR3 sequence: CASSQYGLNNEQFF. In DNA form, the CDR3 reads TGTGCCAGCAGCCAATATGGGCTCAACAATGAGCAGTTCTTC.

This rearrangement joins TRBV30 to TRBJ2-7; 9 bases line up with TRBD2. From germline, CDR1 is GTSNPN and CDR2 SVGIG (reference sequence). Losses at the gene ends were 0 bases for V and 5 bases for J; bases not matched to a gene: 8. The CDR3 is 15 amino acids. Written as DNA, the CDR3 is TGTGCCTGGAGTGTATTAGTTGCGGGAGGGGACGAGCAGTACTTC. It is translated as CAWSVLVAGGDEQYF.

The J gene is TRBJ1-2, the V gene TRBV15, with TRBD1 matching over 9 bases. With 5 bases clipped from V and 5 bases from J, the junction kept 12 bases outside the gene matches. Germline assignment: CDR1 LNHNV and CDR2 YYDKDF (reference sequence). The CDR3 contains 16 residues. The DNA of the CDR3 is TGTGCCACCAGCGGGGGGACAGGGCGATCCAAATATGGCTACACCTTC. It codes for CATSGGTGRSKYGYTF.

This clone appeared a single time. The chain is built from TRBV19 and TRBJ2-5, with 8 bases aligning to TRBD2. Germline-derived CDR1 and CDR2 are LNHDA and SQIVND (reference sequence). Trimming removed 8 bases from V and 8 bases from J; junction bases left unmatched: 13. The CDR3 contains 14 residues. The CDR3 reads CASAGAGGGDTQYF. The CDR3 nucleotides are TGTGCCAGTGCTGGCGCGGGGGGAGGGGATACCCAGTACTTC.

The genes are TRBV5-1 and TRBJ2-5; TRBD2 might be the D (5 bases). The CDR3 is made up of 15 amino acids. The germline gives CDR1 SGHRS, CDR2 YFSETQ. The V gene lost 3 bases and the J gene lost 5 bases, with 17 bases spanning the gap. CDR3 protein: CASSSRPIRRETQYF. The CDR3 DNA reads TGCGCCAGCAGCTCCCGACCCATAAGGAGGGAGACCCAGTACTTC.

The DNA of the CDR3 is TGTGCCTGGAGTAGCGTCACAGATACGCAGTATTTT. Amino acids: CAWSSVTDTQYF. This chain uses TRBV30 with TRBJ2-3; no clear D. With 2 bases removed from V and 2 bases from J, the gap between germline ends came to 5 bases. Germline-derived CDR1 and CDR2 are GTSNPN and SVGIG (reference sequence). The CDR3 loop spans 12 amino acids.

V and J are TRBV9 and TRBJ1-1, with D perhaps matching TRBD1 (6 bases). The germline CDR1 and CDR2 sequences are SGDLS and YYNGEE. CDR3 length equals 13 residues. The ends were cut back, 6 bases at V and 1 base at J, with 10 bases in the middle. The CDR3 sequence: CASNRDGNTEAFF. The CDR3 DNA sequence: TGTGCCAGCAACAGGGATGGGAACACTGAAGCTTTCTTT.

The V gene is TRBV18, the J gene TRBJ1-4, with D possibly TRBD1 on 6 matching bases. The ends were cut back, 4 bases at V and 6 bases at J, with 24 bases in the middle. This CDR3 is built from 18 residues. Germline V gene lookup returns CDR1 KGHSH and CDR2 LQKENI. CDR3 DNA sequence: TGTGCCAGCTCACACAGTCCAGGTTCAGGGGCATTGGATGAAAAACTGTTTTTT. Its translation: CASSHSPGSGALDEKLFF. Together with reference TRBV18 and TRBJ1-4, the CDR3 gives the full variable domain: NAGVMQNPRHLVRRRGQEARLRCSPMKGHSHVYWYRQLPEEGLKFMVYLQKENIIDESGMPKERFSAEFPKEGPSILRIQQVVRGDSAAYFCASSHSPGSGALDEKLFFGSGTQLSVL.

The rearrangement joins TRBV11-2 to TRBJ2-1; D unclear. The CDR3 runs 12 residues. The V gene lost 4 bases and the J gene lost 4 bases, with 5 bases spanning the gap. In germline, CDR1 is SGHAT, CDR2 FQNNGV. DNA of the CDR3: TGTGCCAGCAGCTGGAGTTACAATGAGCAGTTCTTC. Its protein product is CASSWSYNEQFF. The full variable domain, completed using reference TRBV11-2 and TRBJ2-1, is EAGVAQSPRYKIIEKRQSVAFWCNPISGHATLYWYQQILGQGPKLLIQFQNNGVVDDSQLPKDRFSAERLKGVDSTLKIQPAKLEDSAVYLCASSWSYNEQFFGPGTRLTVL.

V and J are TRBV5-6 and TRBJ1-1; TRBD1 matches at 8 bases. The CDR3 covers 15 residues. The V gene end was trimmed by 3 bases and the J gene end by 1 base; junction bases not matched to a gene: 5. The germline V gene has CDR1 SGHDT and CDR2 YYEEEE. The CDR3 DNA is TGTGCCAGCAGCTGGGGGACAGGTGCGAACACTGAAGCTTTCTTT. As protein: CASSWGTGANTEAFF.

The gene calls are TRBV6-4 and TRBJ1-1; D is uncertain. Trimming removed 4 bases at V and 1 base at J, with 7 bases between. The length of the CDR3 is 13 residues. Germline V gene lookup returns CDR1 MRHNA and CDR2 SNTAGT. As DNA, the CDR3 is TGTGCCAGCAGTGCAGAAAAGAACACTGAAGCTTTCTTT. Amino acid sequence: CASSAEKNTEAFF.

A few counts support this clone. The V gene is TRBV7-9, the J gene TRBJ2-7, with 9 positions matching TRBD1. This CDR3 has 17 residues. Germline V lookup: CDR1 SEHNR, CDR2 FQNEAQ (reference sequence). The J segment lost 0 bases and the V segment lost 4 bases, leaving 10 bases of the junction unmatched. The CDR3 loop reads CASSSGTQGARSYEQYF. The CDR3 DNA sequence: TGTGCCAGCAGCTCAGGAACACAGGGGGCTCGCTCCTACGAGCAGTACTTC.

J is TRBJ1-1 and V is TRBV27, with D possibly being TRBD1 (6 bases). The CDR3 consists of 13 residues. Trimming shortened V by 7 bases and J by 8 bases, and 17 bases separated the two germline ends. Germline V lookup: CDR1 MNHEY, CDR2 SMNVEV (reference sequence). The chain's CDR3 is CASTLPRGGEAFF. CDR3 sequence (DNA): TGTGCCAGCACCCTACCGAGGGGGGGGGAAGCTTTCTTT.

This chain uses TRBV6-2 or TRBV6-3 with TRBJ1-5; D is unresolved. V lost 5 bases, J lost 1 base, and 15 bases lay in between. CDR1 and CDR2 from the germline V gene are MNHEY and SVGEGT. The CDR3 contains 16 residues. The CDR3 DNA follows: TGTGCCAGCAGTCTGTCTTCTACGGGAAGCAATCAGCCCCAGCATTTT. It encodes CASSLSSTGSNQPQHF.

The rearrangement joins TRBV27 to TRBJ1-5; D uncertain. Looked up from germline, CDR1 is MNHEY and CDR2 is SMNVEV (reference sequence). Between the trimmed V and J ends, which lost 6 bases and 0 bases, there was a span of 15 bases. The CDR3 loop spans 16 amino acids. The CDR3 DNA sequence: TGTGCCAGCAGCCCTGACCCAGGCGATAGCAATCAGCCCCAGCATTTT. It codes for CASSPDPGDSNQPQHF.

This sequence joins TRBV9 and TRBJ1-5; no definite D call. Trimming removed 3 bases at V and 5 bases at J, with 15 bases between. The V gene's germline CDR1 is SGDLS and CDR2 YYNGEE. There are 15 residues in the CDR3. The CDR3 reads CASSAGRVEDQPQHF. CDR3 bases: TGTGCCAGCAGCGCCGGGAGAGTTGAGGATCAGCCCCAGCATTTT.

The chain recombines TRBV19 with TRBJ1-3; D might be TRBD1 (5 bases). CDR1 LNHDA and CDR2 SQIVND come from the germline V gene (reference sequence). The V gene lost 5 bases and the J gene lost 0 bases, with 11 bases spanning the gap. CDR3 length equals 15 residues. CDR3 DNA sequence: TGTGCCAGTAGTTTGGGGCCACGCTCTGGAAACACCATATATTTT. It specifies CASSLGPRSGNTIYF. Using reference TRBV19 and TRBJ1-3 for the parts outside the CDR3, the full variable domain is DGGITQSPKYLFRKEGQNVTLSCEQNLNHDAMYWYRQDPGQGLRLIYYSQIVNDFQKGDIAEGYSVSREKKESFPLTVTSAQKNPTAFYLCASSLGPRSGNTIYFGEGSWLTVV.

The V gene is TRBV27, the J gene TRBJ2-1; TRBD1 agrees at 7 bases. CDR1 and CDR2 from the germline V gene are MNHEY and SMNVEV (reference sequence). The CDR3 runs 14 residues. With V trimmed by 7 bases and J by 4 bases, 7 bases remained unmatched. CDR3 amino acids: CASTPQGQYNEQFF. CDR3 nucleotide sequence: TGTGCCAGCACCCCACAGGGACAGTACAATGAGCAGTTCTTC.

The rearrangement links TRBV19 to TRBJ2-1; 7 nucleotides match TRBD2. The CDR3 totals 15 residues. With 3 bases clipped from V and 0 bases from J, the junction kept 2 bases outside the gene matches. Germline V gene data show CDR1 as LNHDA and CDR2 as SQIVND (reference sequence). The CDR3 DNA is TGTGCCAGTAGTATGGGCGGGAGCTCCTACAATGAGCAGTTCTTC. Amino acid sequence: CASSMGGSSYNEQFF.

The V call is TRBV19, the J call TRBJ1-4; D is undetermined. Germline V gene data show CDR1 as LNHDA and CDR2 as SQIVND (reference sequence). The V and J ends lost 3 bases and 8 bases respectively, with 4 bases between them. The CDR3 runs 11 residues. The CDR3 DNA is TGTGCCAGTAGTATGGGCGAAAAACTGTTTTTT. Translating gives CASSMGEKLFF. The full variable domain, completed using reference TRBV19 and TRBJ1-4, is DGGITQSPKYLFRKEGQNVTLSCEQNLNHDAMYWYRQDPGQGLRLIYYSQIVNDFQKGDIAEGYSVSREKKESFPLTVTSAQKNPTAFYLCASSMGEKLFFGSGTQLSVL.